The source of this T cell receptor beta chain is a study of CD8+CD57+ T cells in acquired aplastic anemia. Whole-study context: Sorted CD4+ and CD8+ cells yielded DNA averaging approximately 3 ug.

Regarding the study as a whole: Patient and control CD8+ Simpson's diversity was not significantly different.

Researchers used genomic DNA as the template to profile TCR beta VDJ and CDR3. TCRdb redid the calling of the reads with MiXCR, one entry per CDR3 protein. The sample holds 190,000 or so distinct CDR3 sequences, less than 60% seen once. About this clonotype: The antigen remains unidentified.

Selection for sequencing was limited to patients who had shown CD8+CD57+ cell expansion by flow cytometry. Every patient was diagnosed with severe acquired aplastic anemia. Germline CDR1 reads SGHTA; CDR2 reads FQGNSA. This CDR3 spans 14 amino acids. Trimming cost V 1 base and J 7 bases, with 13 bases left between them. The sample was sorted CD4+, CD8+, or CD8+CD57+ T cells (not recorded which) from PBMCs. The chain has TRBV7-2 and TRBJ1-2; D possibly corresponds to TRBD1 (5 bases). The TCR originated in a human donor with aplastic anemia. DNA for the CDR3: TGTGCCAGCAGCTTAGTGGCAGGGTTGGGTGGCTACACCTTC. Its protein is CASSLVAGLGGYTF.